Below, 25 T cell receptor beta chains from the same sample are listed, as sequenced in a study of cytomegalovirus exposure and HLA in healthy donors listed by TCRdb under 2017. The library relied on the immunoSEQ multiplex PCR assay. A mixture of 60 forward primers for TCR Vbeta segments and 13 reverse primers for TCR Jbeta segments was used in the multiplex PCR. TCRdb carries this immuneACCESS record with in-frame sequences only. Its versions omit some clonotypes, under half of them owing to an unresolved V gene in the studies checked, with the rest unexplained. The sample contains fewer than 200,000 clones, just over 70% of them found a single time. The ten largest clones represent about 2.5% of the sample. Sequencing used PBMCs. Every receptor here comes from a human donor in good health.

The V gene is TRBV30, the J gene TRBJ2-7, with D perhaps matching TRBD2 (5 bases). CDR3 length: 14 residues. Trimming shortened V by 4 bases and J by 1 base, and 14 bases separated the two germline ends. CDR1 is GTSNPN, CDR2 SVGIG, per germline (reference sequence). CDR3 sequence: CAWISADGSYEQYF. CDR3 bases: TGTGCCTGGATTAGCGCCGACGGATCCTACGAGCAGTACTTC. The whole variable domain, filled in from reference TRBV30 and TRBJ2-7, reads SQTIHQWPATLVQPVGSPLSLECTVEGTSNPNLYWYRQAAGRGLQLLFYSVGIGQISSEVPQNLSASRPQDRQFILSSKKLLLSDSGFYLCAWISADGSYEQYFGPGTRLTVT.

The gene calls are TRBV5-1 and TRBJ1-5, with 8 positions matching TRBD1. CDR3 length: 15 residues. Per germline, CDR1 SGHRS and CDR2 YFSETQ. J lost 2 bases, V lost 4 bases, and 5 bases had no gene match. CDR3 protein: CASSATGEGNQPQHF. CDR3 nucleotide sequence: TGCGCCAGCAGCGCGACAGGGGAGGGCAATCAGCCCCAGCATTTT.

This clone was seen more than once but under ten times. J is TRBJ2-7 and V is TRBV9; 8 positions agree with TRBD2. The germline gives CDR1 SGDLS, CDR2 YYNGEE. Trimming removed 3 bases from V and 6 bases from J; junction bases left unmatched: 11. This CDR3 has 15 amino acids. CDR3 nucleotide sequence: TGTGCCAGCAGCGAGCGGGGTAGCGGGGCCTCCGAGCAGTACTTC. Its translation: CASSERGSGASEQYF.

The chain joins TRBV7-2 to TRBJ2-7; tentatively, D is TRBD2 (7 bases). Germline lookup yields CDR1 SGHTA and CDR2 FQGNSA. CDR3 length: 15 amino acids. The V gene lost 1 base and the J gene lost 4 bases, with 14 bases spanning the gap. The DNA of the CDR3 is TGTGCCAGCAGCTTAGTGGGGGGGCACGCGTACGAGCAGTACTTC. It encodes CASSLVGGHAYEQYF.

The chain uses TRBV5-1 and TRBJ1-1; tentative D call: TRBD1 (6 bases). Germline V gene lookup returns CDR1 SGHRS and CDR2 YFSETQ. V was shortened by 0 bases and J by 1 base, with 10 bases between the two germline ends. The CDR3 has 15 residues. The CDR3 here is CASSLVWGQNTEAFF. The CDR3 region has the DNA TGCGCCAGCAGCTTGGTGTGGGGGCAGAACACTGAAGCTTTCTTT.

The chain is built from TRBV7-2 and TRBJ2-5; D perhaps matches TRBD2 (6 bases). Germline V lookup: CDR1 SGHTA, CDR2 FQGNSA. Trimming shortened V by 4 bases and J by 4 bases, and 13 bases separated the two germline ends. The CDR3 covers 14 residues. CDR3 nucleotides: TGTGCCAGCAGCTCGGACCTGGGGGGAGAGACCCAGTACTTC. Amino acids: CASSSDLGGETQYF.

This chain joins TRBV19 and TRBJ2-1; D is uncertain. Trimming took 1 base from V and 8 from J, leaving 9 bases between them. Germline lookup yields CDR1 LNHDA and CDR2 SQIVND (reference sequence). The CDR3 runs to 13 residues. DNA for the CDR3: TGTGCCAGTAGTATAGTCGGTGTGGATGAGCAGTTCTTC. It codes for CASSIVGVDEQFF. Full variable domain (outside the CDR3, taken from reference TRBV19 and TRBJ2-1): DGGITQSPKYLFRKEGQNVTLSCEQNLNHDAMYWYRQDPGQGLRLIYYSQIVNDFQKGDIAEGYSVSREKKESFPLTVTSAQKNPTAFYLCASSIVGVDEQFFGPGTRLTVL.

The rearrangement joins TRBV4-3 to TRBJ1-1; D gene unclear. V was clipped by 0 bases and J by 4 bases, with 18 bases between them. There are 17 residues in the CDR3. In germline, CDR1 is LGHNA, CDR2 YSLEER. CDR3: CASSQDVRGRLGTEAFF. In DNA form, the CDR3 reads TGCGCCAGCAGCCAAGACGTCCGGGGTAGGCTGGGCACTGAAGCTTTCTTT.

The rearrangement links TRBV7-9 to TRBJ2-1; tentative D call: TRBD2 (5 bases). The ends were cut back, 5 bases at V and 0 bases at J, with 11 bases in the middle. The CDR3 is 15 amino acids. Germline V gene sequence: CDR1 SEHNR, CDR2 FQNEAQ (reference sequence). The CDR3 DNA follows: TGTGCCAGCAGCGCCGTGGGGAGCTCCTACAATGAGCAGTTCTTC. Protein product: CASSAVGSSYNEQFF.

The chain joins TRBV11-2 to TRBJ1-2; 7 bases are a match to TRBD1. The CDR3 loop spans 16 amino acids. CDR1 SGHAT and CDR2 FQNNGV come from the germline V gene. V shed 3 bases, J shed 2 bases, and the junction held 9 bases outside the gene matches. In nucleotides, the CDR3 is TGTGCCAGCAGCTTCAGCCGAACAGGGGTAAACTATGGCTACACCTTC. This translates into CASSFSRTGVNYGYTF.

The CDR3 DNA sequence: TGCGCCAGCAGAAATCGGTACAGGGCACTGAACACTGAAGCTTTCTTT. Residues: CASRNRYRALNTEAFF. The chain carries TRBV5-1 and TRBJ1-1; D might be TRBD1 (6 bases). The germline V gene encodes CDR1 SGHRS and CDR2 YFSETQ. The CDR3 runs 16 residues. V dropped 5 bases and J dropped 0 bases, with 17 bases sitting between them.

This clone was recorded many times. The chain has TRBV6-1 and TRBJ1-4, with a tentative D call TRBD1 (5 bases). From germline, CDR1 is MNHNS and CDR2 SASEGT. V was clipped by 7 bases and J by 10 bases, with 10 bases between them. CDR3 length equals 11 residues. The CDR3, as DNA: TGTGCCAGCAAGGCAGGGCGAAAACTGTTTTTT. Its protein is CASKAGRKLFF.

The chain couples TRBV11-1 to TRBJ1-1; TRBD1 matches 7 bases. Germline-derived CDR1 and CDR2 are SGHAT and FQDESV (reference sequence). This CDR3 has 13 amino acids. Trimming took 5 bases from V and 10 from J; bases not matched to a gene: 10. The CDR3 nucleotides are TGTGCCAGCAGCGAGACAGGGTTTTTCTCAGCTTTCTTT. Protein: CASSETGFFSAFF.

The sample holds a few counts of this clone. The CDR3 DNA reads TGTGCCAGCAGCTTAGCGCAAGGGAGTGGATCACCCCTCCACTTT. Its translation: CASSLAQGSGSPLHF. The chain recombines TRBV7-2 with TRBJ1-6; D is uncertain. The CDR3 contains 15 residues. The V end was cut by 0 bases, the J end by 10 bases, with 13 bases between. Germline V gene data show CDR1 as SGHTA and CDR2 as FQGNSA.

The chain has TRBV2 and TRBJ2-3, with 10 positions matching TRBD2. Looked up from germline, CDR1 is SNHLY and CDR2 is FYNNEI. CDR3 size: 15 residues. With V trimmed by 4 bases and J by 4 bases, 5 bases remained unmatched. This CDR3 reads CASSVSGGAADTQYF. The CDR3 DNA sequence: TGTGCCAGCAGTGTGAGCGGGGGGGCCGCAGATACGCAGTATTTT. The variable domain in full, with the rest retrieved from reference TRBV2 and TRBJ2-3, is EPEVTQTPSHQVTQMGQEVILRCVPISNHLYFYWYRQILGQKVEFLVSFYNNEISEKSEIFDDQFSVERPDGSNFTLKIRSTKLEDSAMYFCASSVSGGAADTQYFGPGTRLTVL.

This clone was detected once. This chain joins TRBV7-6 and TRBJ2-5, with TRBD2 identical over 7 bases. Losses at the gene ends were 5 bases for V and 3 bases for J; bases not matched to a gene: 3. This CDR3 contains 13 residues. In germline, CDR1 is SGHVS, CDR2 FNYEAQ. CDR3 DNA sequence: TGTGCCAGCAGCGGACTAGGAAAAGAGACCCAGTACTTC. Protein product: CASSGLGKETQYF.

This rearrangement joins TRBV6-5 to TRBJ1-2; 10 nucleotides match TRBD1. The CDR3 consists of 13 residues. V lost 6 bases and J lost 8; bases outside the gene matches: 6. Germline lookup yields CDR1 MNHEY and CDR2 SVGAGI. The chain's CDR3 is CASSSGQGIGYTF. The CDR3 bases are TGTGCCAGCAGCTCGGGACAGGGGATCGGCTACACCTTC.

The chain has TRBV2 and TRBJ2-2, with D maybe TRBD1 (6 bases). CDR1 and CDR2 (germline): SNHLY, FYNNEI. V shed 8 bases and J shed 7 bases, with 14 bases lying between them. The CDR3 consists of 13 residues. The CDR3 here is CASEQGTGGELFF. CDR3 DNA: TGTGCCAGCGAACAGGGAACCGGCGGGGAGCTGTTTTTT.

This chain connects TRBV7-9 to TRBJ2-7, with a possible D match to TRBD1 (5 bases). The CDR3 consists of 13 residues. The V end lost 11 bases, the J end lost 2 bases, and 16 bases lay between the germline ends. Germline loops: CDR1 SEHNR, CDR2 FQNEAQ (reference sequence). In DNA form, the CDR3 reads TGTGCCCTCTCAGGGTCACGGGCCTACGAGCAGTACTTC. It encodes CALSGSRAYEQYF.

The CDR3 is CASSEYQETQYF. The CDR3 DNA is TGTGCCAGCAGCGAGTACCAAGAGACCCAGTACTTC. This chain joins TRBV7-2 and TRBJ2-5; D call uncertain. V lost 5 bases, J lost 0 bases, and 4 bases lay in between. The CDR3 contains 12 residues. CDR1 is SGHTA, CDR2 FQGNSA, per germline.

This chain joins TRBV19 and TRBJ2-7, with 10 bases fitting TRBD2. The V gene end was trimmed by 6 bases and the J gene end by 0 bases; junction bases not matched to a gene: 8. The germline V gene has CDR1 LNHDA and CDR2 SQIVND (reference sequence). The CDR3 loop spans 16 amino acids. The CDR3 loop is CASSARGTSASYEQYF. The CDR3 DNA sequence: TGTGCCAGTAGCGCGCGGGGGACTAGCGCCTCCTACGAGCAGTACTTC. Based on the CDR3 plus reference TRBV19 and TRBJ2-7, the full variable domain is DGGITQSPKYLFRKEGQNVTLSCEQNLNHDAMYWYRQDPGQGLRLIYYSQIVNDFQKGDIAEGYSVSREKKESFPLTVTSAQKNPTAFYLCASSARGTSASYEQYFGPGTRLTVT.

The V and J genes are TRBV5-4 and TRBJ2-7; 7 bases map to TRBD1. Germline assignment: CDR1 SGHNT and CDR2 YYREEE (reference sequence). The V segment lost 3 bases and the J segment 2 bases; nucleotides outside the gene matches: 2. The CDR3 totals 13 residues. CDR3 coding DNA: TGTGCCAGCAGCTCGGGGACAGCCTACGAGCAGTACTTC. It specifies CASSSGTAYEQYF.

The chain couples TRBV27 to TRBJ2-7; the D gene is possibly TRBD1 (6 bases). V lost 5 bases and J 6 bases, leaving 14 bases between the germline ends. Germline V gene lookup returns CDR1 MNHEY and CDR2 SMNVEV (reference sequence). This CDR3 has 13 residues. The CDR3, as DNA: TGTGCCAGCAGTGGGTCAGGGGCCCTCGAGCAGTACTTC. Translated, it gives CASSGSGALEQYF.

This clone has ten or more counts. The chain uses TRBV5-1 and TRBJ2-7; tentatively, D is TRBD1 (5 bases). Germline assignment: CDR1 SGHRS and CDR2 YFSETQ. Trimming cost V 3 bases and J 3 bases, with 10 bases left between them. The CDR3 totals 13 residues. In DNA, the CDR3 is TGCGCCAGCAGCTGGCAGGGTCGCTACGAGCAGTACTTC. This gives the protein CASSWQGRYEQYF.

Here the CDR3 DNA reads TGTGCCAGCAGAGAGGGGTGGGCGGGGGAGCAGTACTTC. This sequence encodes CASREGWAGEQYF. The chain uses TRBV6-1 and TRBJ2-7; tentatively, D is TRBD2 (6 bases). The CDR3 totals 13 residues. Trimming removed 6 bases from V and 7 bases from J, with 16 bases in between. The V gene's germline CDR1 is MNHNS and CDR2 SASEGT.